This TCR beta chain appears in the sequencing data of a study of T cells after posttransplantation cyclophosphamide. Germline V CDR1 and CDR2: SGHTA, FQGTGA. V gave up 5 bases and J gave up 3 bases; unmatched junction bases: 13. The CDR3 has 17 residues. Cells defined as naive were viable CD3+CD4+ or CD3+CD8+ and CCR7+CD45RA+CD45RO-CD95-CD27+CD28+. This related bone marrow graft donor gave peripheral blood on the day of marrow donation. Data came from immunoSEQ multiplex PCR; TCRdb stores just in-frame clones and leaves some out. The sample shows approximately 15,000 clones, 85% to 95% of them seen only once.

Sequencing was done on a sample of naive CD4+ T cells sorted from blood. V and J are TRBV7-3 and TRBJ1-1; TRBD1 aligns across 9 bases. This clonotype was sampled from a woman aged 45 to 65 in good health and a related stem cell transplant donor. CDR3 region: CASSQRGTGLGDTEAFF. The CDR3 DNA follows: TGTGCCAGCAGCCAAAGGGGGACAGGGTTGGGGGACACTGAAGCTTTCTTT. The full variable domain, with the rest looked up from reference TRBV7-3 and TRBJ1-1, is GAGVSQTPSNKVTEKGKYVELRCDPISGHTALYWYRQSLGQGPEFLIYFQGTGAADDSGLPNDRFFAVRPEGSVSTLKIQRTERGDSAVYLCASSQRGTGLGDTEAFFGQGTRLTVV.